The 13 T cell receptor beta chains below were found in one sample sequenced in a study of T cells in Graves' hyperthyroidism and ophthalmopathy. Template material for amplifying TCR beta CDR3 regions consisted of RNA transcripts. The HTBI primer set drove a first-round RT-PCR of the TCR CDR3. TCRdb independently ran MiXCR on the multiplex PCR reads; one entry per CDR3 protein. The sample gives more than 550,000 distinct CDR3 sequences, roughly 20% of which show up once; 16% is in the top ten. The sample consisted of blood. The receptors were sampled from a woman aged 45 to 65 with Graves' hyperthyroidism that later progressed to Graves' ophthalmopathy.

The rearrangement uses TRBV6-1 and TRBJ1-2; TRBD1 agrees at 7 bases. Germline values: CDR1 MNHNS, CDR2 SASEGT. V shed 2 bases, J shed 4 bases, and the junction held 7 bases outside the gene matches. The CDR3 has 15 amino acids. The CDR3 DNA reads TGTGCCAGCAGTGAATTCGGGACAGAGCGCTATGGCTACACCTTC. Amino acid sequence: CASSEFGTERYGYTF.

This clonotype has a handful of counts. V gene TRBV3-1 combines with J gene TRBJ1-4; D not certain. There are 16 residues in the CDR3. V lost 0 bases and J lost 0, with 8 bases in between. Germline CDR1 and CDR2: LGHDT and YNNKEL (reference sequence). The CDR3 is CASSQDEGTTNEKLFF. Written as DNA, the CDR3 is TGTGCCAGCAGCCAAGATGAAGGAACAACTAATGAAAAACTGTTTTTT.

The rearrangement uses TRBV4-1 and TRBJ2-1, with TRBD2 matching 12 bases. With V trimmed by 3 bases and J by 5 bases, 5 bases remained unmatched. Germline loops: CDR1 MGHRA, CDR2 YSYEKL. The CDR3 runs 16 residues. The CDR3 coding sequence is TGCGCCAGCAGCCACCTCACTAGCGGGGGGCACAATGAGCAGTTCTTC. Translating gives CASSHLTSGGHNEQFF.

At least ten counts were recorded for this clonotype. The gene calls are TRBV6-1 and TRBJ1-1; 7 bases align to TRBD1. This CDR3 comprises 14 residues. Unmatched junction bases numbered 9, after V lost 7 bases and J lost 4 bases. CDR1 and CDR2 (germline): MNHNS, SASEGT. The CDR3 is CASNLRQGGTEAFF. DNA for the CDR3: TGTGCCAGCAACCTAAGACAGGGTGGCACTGAAGCTTTCTTT.

The rearrangement uses TRBV5-6 and TRBJ2-1; possibly TRBD2 for D (7 bases). Deletions cut 1 base from V and 6 bases from J, with 14 bases between. This CDR3 spans 15 amino acids. Germline CDR1 and CDR2: SGHDT and YYEEEE. This CDR3 is CASSLRGGRRNEQFF. DNA for the CDR3: TGTGCCAGCAGCTTGAGGGGGGGACGACGCAATGAGCAGTTCTTC.

This clonotype showed up many times. The V gene is TRBV18, the J gene TRBJ1-2; TRBD1 agrees at 7 bases. This CDR3 is 16 amino acids long. V trimming: 6 bases; J trimming: 4 bases; junction bases outside the gene matches: 14. Germline lookup yields CDR1 KGHSH and CDR2 LQKENI. The DNA of the CDR3 is TGTGCCAGCTCCTCCACCGGGACAGCCGGTTTCTATGGCTACACCTTC. This gives the protein CASSSTGTAGFYGYTF.

This clonotype was seen many times. The chain recombines TRBV18 with TRBJ1-1, with D perhaps matching TRBD1 (5 bases). The CDR3 is 14 residues long. V dropped 7 bases and J dropped 6 bases, with 18 bases sitting between them. From germline, CDR1 is KGHSH and CDR2 LQKENI. CDR3 amino acids: CASFTGAGRPEAFF. CDR3 nucleotides: TGTGCCAGCTTTACGGGCGCGGGACGGCCTGAAGCTTTCTTT.

The chain couples TRBV27 to TRBJ1-2; possible D gene TRBD1, 6 bases. Germline CDR1 MNHEY, CDR2 SMNVEV (reference sequence). The CDR3 contains 13 residues. Trimming shortened V by 5 bases and J by 4 bases, and 11 bases separated the two germline ends. The CDR3 protein is CASSAGVSYGYTF. The CDR3 coding sequence is TGTGCCAGCAGTGCAGGGGTTTCCTATGGCTACACCTTC.

This clonotype was seen only a few times. The J gene is TRBJ2-3, the V gene TRBV2; the match to TRBD1 covers 12 bases. With 6 bases clipped from V and 3 bases from J, the junction kept 7 bases outside the gene matches. Germline assignment: CDR1 SNHLY and CDR2 FYNNEI. There are 16 residues in the CDR3. The CDR3 loop reads CASRGDRGLATDTQYF. The CDR3 region has the DNA TGTGCCAGCAGGGGGGACAGGGGGCTTGCGACAGATACGCAGTATTTT. Based on the CDR3 plus reference TRBV2 and TRBJ2-3, the full variable domain is EPEVTQTPSHQVTQMGQEVILRCVPISNHLYFYWYRQILGQKVEFLVSFYNNEISEKSEIFDDQFSVERPDGSNFTLKIRSTKLEDSAMYFCASRGDRGLATDTQYFGPGTRLTVL.

This CDR3 is CASSLVTTAVYTDTQYF. The CDR3 region has the DNA TGTGCCAGCAGCTTAGTTACGACGGCGGTTTACACAGATACGCAGTATTTT. This chain links TRBV7-9 with TRBJ2-3; D ambiguous. There are 17 residues in the CDR3. Germline values: CDR1 SEHNR, CDR2 FQNEAQ (reference sequence). V was trimmed by 1 base and J by 2 bases, leaving 16 bases between them.

This clonotype has a single count. The chain employs TRBV20-1 and TRBJ2-7, with TRBD2 matching 15 bases. Germline V gene sequence: CDR1 DFQATT, CDR2 SNEGSKA (reference sequence). The CDR3 has 16 residues. V shed 6 bases and J 2 bases; nucleotides not matched to a gene: 8. The CDR3 DNA reads as TGCAGTGCATACCCGGGACTAGCGGGAGGTACCTACGAGCAGTACTTC. Translated, it gives CSAYPGLAGGTYEQYF.

In its sample, this clonotype was seen many times. The rearrangement uses TRBV11-2 and TRBJ1-2; unclear D gene. This CDR3 is built from 13 residues. The germline CDR1 and CDR2 sequences are SGHAT and FQNNGV. V was cut by 1 base and J by 4 bases, with 7 bases left in between. The CDR3 sequence is CASSLVVGYGYTF. Here the CDR3 DNA reads TGTGCCAGCAGCTTAGTAGTAGGCTATGGCTACACCTTC.

This clonotype occurred many times. The V gene is TRBV5-6, the J gene TRBJ2-3, with D perhaps matching TRBD1 (6 bases). The CDR3 is 17 amino acids. V lost 1 base to trimming and J lost 0 bases, with 15 bases between them. Germline V gene sequence: CDR1 SGHDT, CDR2 YYEEEE. This CDR3 is CASSLRGQGISTDTQYF. DNA for the CDR3: TGTGCCAGCAGCTTGCGGGGCCAGGGGATCAGCACAGATACGCAGTATTTT.